This section outlines one TCR beta chain sequence together with its context. The sample originates from a study of response to subunit inactivated influenza vaccine. One entry per CDR3 protein, called by TCRdb with MiXCR from the RT-PCR reads. The repertoire holds 150,000 to 200,000 distinct CDR3 sequences, with about 9% as singletons. Trimming removed 1 base from V and 0 bases from J, with 10 bases in between. This CDR3 spans 16 amino acids. Per the germline V gene, CDR1 is DFQATT and CDR2 is SNEGSKA (reference sequence). The rearrangement joins TRBV20-1 to TRBJ1-6; possibly TRBD1 for D (5 bases). The material sequenced was non-naive T cells sorted from PBMCs, taken on the day of vaccination. This sequence was found in a middle-aged man who received an inactivated influenza vaccine. CDR3 coding DNA: TGCAGTGCTAGAGTGGCAGGGAGCTCCTATAATTCACCCCTCCACTTT. It yields the protein CSARVAGSSYNSPLHF.